What follows are 4 T cell receptor beta chains derived from one specimen sequenced in a study of blood T cell repertoires in COVID-19. TCRdb keeps only in-frame clones here, not all; method: immunoSEQ multiplex PCR. In the table there are over 250,000 clones, 80% to 90% of which are singletons. Specimen: peripheral blood. The receptors were sampled from a woman aged 65 to 85 with acute or convalescent COVID-19.

This chain connects TRBV11-2 to TRBJ1-5; possibly TRBD1 for D (6 bases). The germline V gene encodes CDR1 SGHAT and CDR2 FQNNGV. V lost 5 bases and J lost 6, with 11 bases in between. This CDR3 comprises 13 residues. Here the CDR3 DNA reads TGTGCCAGCAGCCCGGACAGTTCTCAGCCCCAGCATTTT. Residues: CASSPDSSQPQHF.

J is TRBJ1-2 and V is TRBV6-5, with 8 bases fitting TRBD1. The CDR3 runs to 14 residues. Germline V gene lookup returns CDR1 MNHEY and CDR2 SVGAGI. The V and J ends lost 6 bases and 4 bases, in that order; junction bases with no gene match: 7. Here the CDR3 reads CASRKDREGYGYTF. In DNA, the CDR3 is TGTGCCAGCAGGAAGGACAGGGAAGGCTATGGCTACACCTTC.

V gene TRBV30 combines with J gene TRBJ2-2; D possibly corresponds to TRBD1 (5 bases). Trimming cost V 0 bases and J 7 bases, with 12 bases left between them. The CDR3 loop spans 14 amino acids. Germline CDR1 and CDR2: GTSNPN and SVGIG (reference sequence). CDR3: CAWSVEDRGGELFF. The DNA of the CDR3 is TGTGCCTGGAGTGTAGAGGATAGGGGCGGGGAGCTGTTTTTT.

J is TRBJ2-3 and V is TRBV6-5; D perhaps matches TRBD1 (6 bases). With 5 bases removed from V and 4 bases from J, the gap between germline ends came to 16 bases. The germline gives CDR1 MNHEY, CDR2 SVGAGI. The CDR3 covers 15 residues. The CDR3 DNA reads as TGTGCCAGCAGTATGGCCCCGAACAGGGCAGATACGCAGTATTTT. Its protein is CASSMAPNRADTQYF.